This T cell receptor (beta chain) was observed in a study of OX40 agonist ivuxolimab in advanced cancers. Background on the study: Prior checkpoint blockade (anti-PD-1, anti-PD-L1 or anti-CTLA-4) was permitted; approximately 40% had it. Notes on the study in general: Among expanded peripheral T cells, antigen specificity went undetermined. The study found that CD8+ T cells averaged more expanded clones than CD4+.

The method was immunoSEQ multiplex PCR; TCRdb's version includes in-frame clones alone and lacks a portion of them. The data hold 65,000 to 90,000 clones, with 70% to 90% observed a single time. It was autoimmune disease history or systemic immunosuppression that excluded patients. A remark on this clone: The antigen is not known.

The junction had 5 bases not matched to a gene; V was cut back by 5 bases and J by 3 bases. Germline CDR1 and CDR2: SEHNR and FQNEAQ (reference sequence). The CDR3 covers 15 residues. The source was CD4+ or CD8+ T cells sorted from blood, collected in a trial of the OX40 agonist ivuxolimab. The chain links TRBV7-9 to TRBJ2-7, with 12 bases that match TRBD2. The TCR was taken from an adult with an advanced solid tumor such as melanoma, head and neck, liver or kidney cancer. The CDR3 protein is CASSIGTSGFYEQYF. The CDR3 bases are TGTGCCAGCAGCATCGGGACTAGCGGGTTCTACGAGCAGTACTTC.